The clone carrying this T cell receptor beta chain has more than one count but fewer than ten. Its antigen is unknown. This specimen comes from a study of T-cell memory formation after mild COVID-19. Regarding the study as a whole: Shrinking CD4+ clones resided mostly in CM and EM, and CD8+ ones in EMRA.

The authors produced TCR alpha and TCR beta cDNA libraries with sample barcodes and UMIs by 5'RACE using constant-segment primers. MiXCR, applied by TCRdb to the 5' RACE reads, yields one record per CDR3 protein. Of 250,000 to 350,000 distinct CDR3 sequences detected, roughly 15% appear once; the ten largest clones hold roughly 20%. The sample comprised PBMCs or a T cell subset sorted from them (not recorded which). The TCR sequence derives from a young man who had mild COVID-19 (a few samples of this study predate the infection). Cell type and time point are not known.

CDR3 sequence reads: CSAPNALNTEAFF. The CDR3 DNA sequence: TGCAGTGCTCCTAACGCCTTGAACACTGAAGCTTTCTTT. The chain carries TRBV20-1 and TRBJ1-1; D gene uncertain. V was pared by 5 bases and J by 0 bases, with 10 bases between. Per germline, CDR1 DFQATT and CDR2 SNEGSKA (reference sequence). The CDR3 is 13 amino acids.